A single T cell receptor (beta chain) is shown here with its context. The CDR3 contains 16 residues. The germline V gene has CDR1 SGHRS and CDR2 YFSETQ. V lost 0 bases and J lost 5; bases outside the gene matches: 4. The sample belongs to a study of blood T cell repertoires in COVID-19. In the original workflow: By means of reference gene primer amplification, nucleated cell counts were estimated. Data came from immunoSEQ multiplex PCR; TCRdb stores just in-frame clones and leaves some out. That table is the source of V, J and clone size, and D and trimming were worked out from the DNA. The sample holds fewer than 300,000 clones, approximately 82% seen once.

The sequence was collected from a woman under 30 with acute or convalescent COVID-19. The sample consisted of peripheral blood. The chain recombines TRBV5-1 with TRBJ2-1; TRBD2 agrees at 11 bases. The DNA of the CDR3 is TGCGCCAGCAGCTTGGTAGCGGGAGGGCGCAACAATGAGCAGTTCTTC. It is translated as CASSLVAGGRNNEQFF.